One TCR beta chain is described in this entry. Antigen: not known. The junction departs from the called germline gene at one end, perhaps through a read error. This specimen comes from a study of T-cell reconstitution after alpha-beta-depleted transplantation in children. Study-level points and caveats: About two months after transplant, alpha-beta T cells reportedly came from several hundred expanded graft clones. Day-60 TCRbeta diversity that was high in some patients was derived from surviving recipient T cells and thymic progenitors.

The TCRbeta library incorporated unique molecular identifiers. TCRdb re-called the PCR reads through MiXCR, storing one row per CDR3 protein. The sample holds a few hundred thousand distinct CDR3 sequences, over 20% seen once. Germline loops: CDR1 LGHNA, CDR2 YNFKEQ. The CDR3 contains 16 residues. V and J are TRBV4-2 and TRBJ2-5; a possible D gene is TRBD2 (6 bases). The TCR comes from a girl aged 2-15 years with Fanconi anemia, due to receive a stem cell transplant. Here the sequenced sample was PBMCs, taken before TCRalphabeta/CD19-depleted stem cell transplant. The CDR3 protein is CASSQLGRDPREAQYF. The CDR3 DNA follows: TGTGCCAGCAGCCAGCTCGGGCGGGACCCAAGAGAGGCCCAGTACTTC.